This T cell receptor (beta chain) was captured by sequencing in a study of T cell repertoires in cytomegalovirus infection. Study summary: HLA-C-restricted CMV epitopes, recently identified, and well-studied HLA-B-restricted ones were used by the study. A matching HLA type, together with CMV infection, was signaled by public TCR beta signatures. Points from the study as a whole: Carriers of CMV plus the relevant HLA were identified by cumulative public TCR beta family frequency. CMV-specific TCR beta clonotypes restricted by HLA-C were the ones dominating the ex vivo response.

TCRdb itself ran the reads through MiXCR, one entry per CDR3 protein. The sample records 700,000 to 900,000 distinct CDR3 sequences, around 29% being singletons. CDR3 length: 16 amino acids. V lost 0 bases and J 4 bases, leaving 16 bases between the germline ends. CDR1 and CDR2 from the germline V gene are LGHNA and YNFKEQ. This clonotype was counted at least ten times. Its antigen remains unidentified. The receptor's source is a human donor in good health (CMV status not recorded). Some clones in this sample may be carry-over from other donors' samples. V usage is TRBV4-2 and J usage is TRBJ2-7, with a weak D call TRBD2 (5 bases). The material sequenced was cultured CD8+ T cells from PBMCs, taken from culture after CMV antigen stimulation. CDR3 nucleotides: TGTGCCAGCAGCCAAGATCCCCTAGCAAACCCATACGAGCAGTACTTC. Its protein is CASSQDPLANPYEQYF.